This record looks at one T cell receptor (beta chain) sequence and its context. Its specificity is unknown. The sample originates from a study of T cell responses to AZD1222 COVID-19 vaccine. Assay used: immunoSEQ multiplex PCR; TCRdb lists only in-frame clones, some missing. Among under 150,000 clones listed, approximately 90% were seen once. V lost 4 bases to trimming and J lost 4 bases, with 17 bases between them. Germline CDR1 SEHNR, CDR2 FQNEAQ (reference sequence). The length of the CDR3 is 16 residues. Study-level points and caveats: With dominance at 160-218 and 743-854, vaccine-associated CD4 TCRs spanned spike. With two AZD1222 doses given, Spike-specific TCR breadth and depth both rose. Sampling captured repertoires only after the peak T cell response.

Sequenced here: peripheral blood, sampled on day 0 of AZD1222 vaccination. The chain couples TRBV7-9 to TRBJ2-1; D is unresolved. This TCR derives from an adult in good health. CDR3 DNA: TGTGCCAGCAGCTCCCCGGGCCCAATTTCGTACAATGAGCAGTTCTTC. This sequence encodes CASSSPGPISYNEQFF.